Following are 32 T cell receptor beta chains from one sample sequenced in a study of blood T cell repertoires in COVID-19. Clones were read by immunoSEQ multiplex PCR, and TCRdb kept only the in-frame ones, dropping some. The profile shows some 210,000 clones, approximately 84% of them singletons. Sequenced sample: peripheral blood. These receptors were taken from a woman in her forties or fifties with active or convalescent COVID-19.

This clone was seen just once. The chain combines TRBV18 with TRBJ2-1; TRBD2 matches 8 bases. Per the germline V gene, CDR1 is KGHSH and CDR2 is LQKENI. The CDR3 has 16 residues. With V trimmed by 3 bases and J by 8 bases, 12 bases remained unmatched. The CDR3 spells CASSPHSRAGEDEQFF. The CDR3, as DNA: TGTGCCAGCTCACCCCATTCGCGAGCGGGAGAGGATGAGCAGTTCTTC.

This rearrangement joins TRBV19 to TRBJ2-1; the match to TRBD2 covers 11 bases. The V gene end was trimmed by 5 bases and the J gene end by 4 bases; junction bases not matched to a gene: 16. The length of the CDR3 is 19 residues. Germline V gene sequence: CDR1 LNHDA, CDR2 SQIVND (reference sequence). This CDR3 is CASSSSGTSGRYLYNEQFF. CDR3 bases: TGTGCCAGTAGTTCCTCCGGGACTAGCGGAAGATACCTGTACAATGAGCAGTTCTTC.

The chain employs TRBV30 and TRBJ2-1; 9 bases are a match to TRBD2. CDR1 GTSNPN and CDR2 SVGIG come from the germline V gene (reference sequence). The CDR3 length is 15 residues. After removal of 0 bases from V and 3 bases from J, the junction contained 3 bases not matched to a gene. The CDR3 DNA reads TGTGCCTGGAGTGTACGTAGCGGGAGCTACAATGAGCAGTTCTTC. Its translation is CAWSVRSGSYNEQFF.

The chain recombines TRBV28 with TRBJ1-2; unclear D gene. V was clipped by 5 bases and J by 4 bases, with 17 bases between them. This CDR3 has 15 residues. Germline CDR1 is MDHEN and CDR2 is SYDVKM. As DNA, the CDR3 is TGTGCCAGCAGTCTGGTAGGGTCCGGAGGCTATGGCTACACCTTC. Translated, it gives CASSLVGSGGYGYTF.

Here the CDR3 DNA reads TGTGCCAGCCGTCAAGCGGGAGGGGGCGAGCAGTACTTC. Translation gives CASRQAGGGEQYF. The rearrangement uses TRBV6-1 and TRBJ2-7, with 10 positions matching TRBD2. This CDR3 comprises 13 residues. Germline CDR1 is MNHNS and CDR2 is SASEGT. V was clipped by 8 bases and J by 6 bases; unmatched bases: 7.

This clone was detected once. This sequence joins TRBV25-1 and TRBJ2-1; no clear D gene. V gave up 2 bases and J gave up 5 bases, with 4 bases separating them. This CDR3 has 12 amino acids. The germline V gene has CDR1 MGHDK and CDR2 SYGVNS. CDR3 amino acids: CASSELHNEQFF. CDR3 coding DNA: TGTGCCAGCAGTGAACTCCACAATGAGCAGTTCTTC.

The CDR3 DNA reads TGTGCCAGCAGCTCCGGGACAGGGGGCGCAGGCTCACCCCTCCACTTT. This translates into CASSSGTGGAGSPLHF. The chain is built from TRBV6-2 or TRBV6-3 and TRBJ1-6, with 12 bases fitting TRBD1. This CDR3 has 16 amino acids. V lost 6 bases, J lost 10 bases, and 10 bases stayed unmatched. Germline V gene lookup returns CDR1 MNHEY and CDR2 SVGEGT.

J is TRBJ2-7 and V is TRBV28, with a possible D match to TRBD1 (5 bases). The CDR3 runs to 14 residues. Germline V gives CDR1 MDHEN, CDR2 SYDVKM. Trimming pared 6 bases from V and 2 bases from J, leaving 14 bases between. The CDR3 loop reads CASSALQATYEQYV. Written as DNA, the CDR3 is TGTGCCAGCAGCGCTCTACAGGCGACCTACGAGCAGTACGTC.

The CDR3 here is CASSRGSSNYGYTF. The CDR3 DNA reads TGCGCCAGCAGCCGGGGATCCAGTAACTATGGCTACACCTTC. The rearrangement uses TRBV5-1 and TRBJ1-2; D gene unclear. This CDR3 spans 14 amino acids. Germline lookup yields CDR1 SGHRS and CDR2 YFSETQ. V lost 4 bases and J 1 base, leaving 11 bases between the germline ends.

The V call is TRBV10-3, the J call TRBJ1-4, with 10 positions matching TRBD1. V shed 2 bases, J shed 8 bases, and the junction held 5 bases outside the gene matches. CDR1 and CDR2 (germline): ENHRY, SYGVKD. The CDR3 extends over 15 amino acids. For the CDR3, the DNA is TGTGCCATCAGTGAGCCGACAGGGGGCGACGAAAAACTGTTTTTT. Translated, it gives CAISEPTGGDEKLFF.

The chain employs TRBV9 and TRBJ1-4, with D maybe TRBD1 (6 bases). Trimming shortened V by 3 bases and J by 1 base, and 13 bases separated the two germline ends. The CDR3 has 16 residues. Germline V gene data show CDR1 as SGDLS and CDR2 as YYNGEE. CDR3 sequence (DNA): TGTGCCAGCAGCGGGGGCAGGGGAGTAACTAATGAAAAACTGTTTTTT. Protein sequence: CASSGGRGVTNEKLFF.

The chain joins TRBV5-1 to TRBJ1-1, with D perhaps matching TRBD1 (6 bases). The CDR3 loop spans 14 amino acids. The V and J ends lost 5 bases and 0 bases respectively, with 11 bases between them. Looked up from germline, CDR1 is SGHRS and CDR2 is YFSETQ. CDR3 amino acids: CASRQGTMNTEAFF. The CDR3 DNA reads as TGCGCCAGCAGGCAGGGGACTATGAACACTGAAGCTTTCTTT.

The V call is TRBV29-1, the J call TRBJ1-1; D unresolved. The ends were cut back, 2 bases at V and 4 bases at J, with 11 bases in the middle. The CDR3 loop spans 13 amino acids. The germline V gene has CDR1 SQVTM and CDR2 ANQGSEA. Here the CDR3 DNA reads TGCAGCGTTGAATTCGGGGTCGGCACTGAAGCTTTCTTT. Amino acids: CSVEFGVGTEAFF.

There are a few counts of this clone. The chain combines TRBV5-1 with TRBJ1-6; 8 bases match TRBD1. From germline, CDR1 is SGHRS and CDR2 YFSETQ. V shed 4 bases and J 5 bases; nucleotides not matched to a gene: 11. The CDR3 has 17 amino acids. CDR3 amino acids: CASSTGTRDRNNSPLHF. CDR3 DNA sequence: TGCGCCAGCAGCACCGGTACTAGGGACAGGAATAATTCACCCCTCCACTTT. The whole variable domain, filled in from reference TRBV5-1 and TRBJ1-6, reads KAGVTQTPRYLIKTRGQQVTLSCSPISGHRSVSWYQQTPGQGLQFLFEYFSETQRNKGNFPGRFSGRQFSNSRSEMNVSTLELGDSALYLCASSTGTRDRNNSPLHFGNGTRLTVT.

CDR3 sequence: CASSSPGQNSYEQYF. The DNA for the CDR3 is TGCGCCAGCAGCTCACCGGGACAGAATTCCTACGAGCAGTACTTC. The chain has TRBV5-1 and TRBJ2-7; TRBD1 aligns across 7 bases. Germline CDR1 is SGHRS and CDR2 is YFSETQ. Unmatched junction bases numbered 7, after V lost 3 bases and J lost 1 base. The length of the CDR3 is 15 residues.

The rearrangement links TRBV6-6 to TRBJ1-1; D is uncertain. V was trimmed by 2 bases and J by 10 bases, leaving 8 bases between them. Germline V gene data show CDR1 as MNHNY and CDR2 as SVGAGI (reference sequence). The CDR3 totals 11 residues. The CDR3 region has the DNA TGTGCCAGCAGTTACAATCTGGCAGCTTTCTTT. It is translated as CASSYNLAAFF.

The genes are TRBV28 and TRBJ2-1, with no clear D. This CDR3 comprises 16 residues. Germline CDR1 and CDR2: MDHEN and SYDVKM. Between the trimmed V and J ends, which lost 5 bases and 6 bases, there was a span of 20 bases. Here the CDR3 reads CASSSPTTWYGNEQFF. CDR3 nucleotides: TGTGCCAGCAGTAGTCCTACTACATGGTATGGCAATGAGCAGTTCTTC.

This clone has more than one count but fewer than ten. Other DNA sequences in this sample translate to the same CDR3. The CDR3 sequence is CASSLGRDTEAFF. The CDR3 DNA sequence: TGTGCCAGCAGTTTAGGGAGGGACACTGAAGCTTTCTTT. The gene calls are TRBV28 and TRBJ1-1; D call uncertain. Between the trimmed V and J ends, which lost 2 bases and 3 bases, there was a span of 7 bases. The CDR3 is 13 residues long. The germline CDR1 and CDR2 sequences are MDHEN and SYDVKM.

The rearrangement joins TRBV12-3 or TRBV12-4 to TRBJ1-1; D gene ambiguous. Trimming stripped 6 bases from V and 1 base from J, with 9 bases between. This CDR3 region has 13 residues. This chain's CDR3 is CASRIAGNTEAFF. The CDR3 region has the DNA TGTGCCAGCAGGATCGCAGGGAACACTGAAGCTTTCTTT.

The chain employs TRBV25-1 and TRBJ1-4, with 10 bases matching TRBD1. V trimming: 8 bases; J trimming: 4 bases; junction bases outside the gene matches: 7. The V gene's germline CDR1 is MGHDK and CDR2 SYGVNS. This CDR3 region has 15 residues. DNA for the CDR3: TGTGCCAGCGGGGGGACAGGGGCCTTTAATGAAAAACTGTTTTTT. Protein: CASGGTGAFNEKLFF.

The CDR3 DNA sequence: TGTGCCAGCACCCCTCGGCAGGAGGGTGGCTACACCTTC. Its translation is CASTPRQEGGYTF. The chain carries TRBV12-3 or TRBV12-4 and TRBJ1-2, with D hard to call. The CDR3 is 13 amino acids. V lost 7 bases and J lost 7, with 16 bases in between.

The rearrangement uses TRBV27 and TRBJ2-2; D ambiguous. CDR3 length: 13 residues. The V gene lost 5 bases and the J gene lost 2 bases, with 6 bases spanning the gap. Germline CDR1 MNHEY, CDR2 SMNVEV (reference sequence). CDR3 DNA: TGTGCCAGCAGTAACAGTAACACCGGGGAGCTGTTTTTT. It codes for CASSNSNTGELFF.

The V and J genes are TRBV24-1 and TRBJ2-6, with 7 positions matching TRBD1. The germline gives CDR1 KGHDR, CDR2 SFDVKD. V lost 5 bases, J lost 0 bases, and 9 bases stayed unmatched. This CDR3 comprises 18 residues. CDR3 sequence: CATSGHRGRGSGANVLTF. For the CDR3, the DNA is TGTGCCACCAGTGGTCACAGGGGACGCGGCTCTGGGGCCAACGTCCTGACTTTC.

This chain joins TRBV3-1 (or the pseudogene TRBV3-2) and TRBJ2-2; D is perhaps TRBD1 (6 bases). The CDR3 spans 14 residues. Germline loops: CDR1 LGHDT, CDR2 YNNKEL (reference sequence). V lost 3 bases, J lost 1 base, and 6 bases lay in between. In DNA, the CDR3 is TGTGCCAGCAGCCAGACAGGGAACACCGGGGAGCTGTTTTTT. Translating gives CASSQTGNTGELFF.

This clone was seen once. The chain links TRBV5-5 to TRBJ1-1; no definite D call. Deletions cut 3 bases from V and 4 bases from J, with 16 bases between. Germline CDR1 SGHKS, CDR2 YYEKEE (reference sequence). The CDR3 loop spans 15 amino acids. CDR3 sequence reads: CASSWAGRLSTEAFF. In nucleotides, the CDR3 is TGTGCCAGCAGCTGGGCAGGTCGGTTGAGCACTGAAGCTTTCTTT.

This sequence joins TRBV9 and TRBJ2-1, with 7 bases aligning to TRBD1. Germline CDR1 and CDR2: SGDLS and YYNGEE. The CDR3 loop spans 13 amino acids. Germline trimming cut 6 bases from V and 6 bases from J; bases unmatched to any gene: 6. The CDR3 here is CASTRQGVNEQFF. The CDR3 DNA follows: TGTGCCAGCACCCGACAGGGCGTCAATGAGCAGTTCTTC.

The chain couples TRBV7-9 to TRBJ1-5; 8 bases are shared with TRBD1. The J segment lost 7 bases and the V segment lost 6 bases, leaving 8 bases of the junction unmatched. There are 14 residues in the CDR3. Looked up from germline, CDR1 is SEHNR and CDR2 is FQNEAQ (reference sequence). CDR3 nucleotides: TGTGCCAGCAGTTTGACAGGGGATAGCCAGCCCCAGCATTTT. Its translation: CASSLTGDSQPQHF.

This chain connects TRBV24-1 to TRBJ2-1, with 9 bases lining up with TRBD1. The trim removed 6 bases at V and 9 bases at J, leaving 5 bases unmatched. CDR1 and CDR2 (germline): KGHDR, SFDVKD. There are 13 residues in the CDR3. CDR3 nucleotides: TGTGCCACCAGTCGCGACAGGGGGATTGAGCAGTTCTTC. Its protein is CATSRDRGIEQFF.

This clone was detected once. V is TRBV7-9 and J is TRBJ2-7; no definite D call. This CDR3 spans 12 amino acids. Germline CDR1 SEHNR, CDR2 FQNEAQ (reference sequence). V lost 1 base, J lost 7 bases, and 8 bases lay in between. CDR3 region: CASSLDEVEQYV. DNA for the CDR3: TGTGCCAGCAGCTTAGACGAGGTTGAGCAGTACGTC.

This clone was observed a handful of times. The gene calls are TRBV19 and TRBJ1-1; D is possibly TRBD1 (5 bases). This CDR3 spans 13 amino acids. Germline CDR1 reads LNHDA; CDR2 reads SQIVND (reference sequence). The V end was cut by 6 bases, the J end by 4 bases, with 12 bases between. The CDR3 reads CASRGGVGTEAFF. For the CDR3, the DNA is TGTGCCAGTAGGGGAGGGGTTGGCACTGAAGCTTTCTTT.

The chain recombines TRBV27 with TRBJ2-2; 8 bases match TRBD1. Per the germline V gene, CDR1 is MNHEY and CDR2 is SMNVEV (reference sequence). CDR3 size: 13 residues. J gave up 5 bases and V 6 bases, and 2 bases lay outside the gene matches. The CDR3 is CASRTGETGELFF. CDR3 in DNA: TGTGCCAGCAGGACAGGGGAAACCGGGGAGCTGTTTTTT.

The chain combines TRBV28 with TRBJ2-7, with 9 bases aligning to TRBD1. CDR1 and CDR2 (germline): MDHEN, SYDVKM. V lost 7 bases to trimming and J lost 6 bases; unmatched junction nucleotides: 10. There are 14 residues in the CDR3. The CDR3 DNA reads as TGTGCCAGCAACACGGACAGGGGACGGGGCGAGCAGTACTTC. The encoded protein is CASNTDRGRGEQYF.